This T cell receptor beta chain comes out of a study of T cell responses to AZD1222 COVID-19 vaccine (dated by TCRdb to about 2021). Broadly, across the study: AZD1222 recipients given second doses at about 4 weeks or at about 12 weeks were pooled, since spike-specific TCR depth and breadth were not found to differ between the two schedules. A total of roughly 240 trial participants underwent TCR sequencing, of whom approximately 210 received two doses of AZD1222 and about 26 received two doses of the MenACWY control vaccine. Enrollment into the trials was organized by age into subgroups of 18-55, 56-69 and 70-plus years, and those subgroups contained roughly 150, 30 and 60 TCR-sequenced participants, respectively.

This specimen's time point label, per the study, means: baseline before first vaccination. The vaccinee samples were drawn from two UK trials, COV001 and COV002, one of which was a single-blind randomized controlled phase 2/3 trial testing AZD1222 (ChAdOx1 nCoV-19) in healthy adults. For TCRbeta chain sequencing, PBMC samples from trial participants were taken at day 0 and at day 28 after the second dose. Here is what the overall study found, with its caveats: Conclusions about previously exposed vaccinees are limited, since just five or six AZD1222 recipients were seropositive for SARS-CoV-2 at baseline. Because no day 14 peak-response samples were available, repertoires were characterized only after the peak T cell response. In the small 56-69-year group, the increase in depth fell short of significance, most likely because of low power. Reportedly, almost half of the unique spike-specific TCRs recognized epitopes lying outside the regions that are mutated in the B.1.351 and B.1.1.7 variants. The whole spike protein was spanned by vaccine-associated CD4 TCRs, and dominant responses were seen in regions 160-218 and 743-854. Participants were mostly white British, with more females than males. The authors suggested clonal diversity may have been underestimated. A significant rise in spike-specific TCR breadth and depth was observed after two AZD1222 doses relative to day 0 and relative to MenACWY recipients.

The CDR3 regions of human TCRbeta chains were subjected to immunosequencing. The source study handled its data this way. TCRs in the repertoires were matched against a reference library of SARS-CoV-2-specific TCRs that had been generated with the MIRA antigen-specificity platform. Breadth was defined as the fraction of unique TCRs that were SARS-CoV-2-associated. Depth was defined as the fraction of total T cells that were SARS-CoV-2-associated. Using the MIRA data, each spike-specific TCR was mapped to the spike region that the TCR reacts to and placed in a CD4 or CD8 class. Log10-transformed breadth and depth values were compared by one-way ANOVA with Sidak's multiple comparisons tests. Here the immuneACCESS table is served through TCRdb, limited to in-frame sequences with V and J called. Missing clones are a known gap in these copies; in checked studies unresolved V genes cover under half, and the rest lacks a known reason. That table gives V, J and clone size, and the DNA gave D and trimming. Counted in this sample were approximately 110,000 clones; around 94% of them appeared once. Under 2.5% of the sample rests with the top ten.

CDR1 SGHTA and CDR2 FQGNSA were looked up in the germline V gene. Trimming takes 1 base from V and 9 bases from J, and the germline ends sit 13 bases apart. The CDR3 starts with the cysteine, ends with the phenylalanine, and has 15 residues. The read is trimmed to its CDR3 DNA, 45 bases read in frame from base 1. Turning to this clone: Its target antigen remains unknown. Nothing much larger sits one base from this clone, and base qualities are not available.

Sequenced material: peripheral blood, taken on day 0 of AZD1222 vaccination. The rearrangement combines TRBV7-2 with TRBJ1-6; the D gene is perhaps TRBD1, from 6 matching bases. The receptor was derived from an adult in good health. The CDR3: CASSLDNRAGSPLHF. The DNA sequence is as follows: TGTGCCAGCAGCTTAGATAACAGGGCGGGTTCACCCCTCCACTTT.